The entry below describes one T cell receptor (beta chain). Its antigen is still unknown. No per-base quality is available; no much larger clone lies one base away. The immunoSEQ Assay, a bias-controlled multiplex PCR, was used to amplify TCRbeta CDR3 regions from genomic DNA. Under the source paper's analysis protocol: Within the assay, amplification of reference gene primers was used to estimate how many nucleated cells each sample contained. To quantify the absolute abundance of each unique TCRbeta CDR3 rearrangement, sequence reads were collapsed and filtered. For each sample, productive Simpson clonality was calculated as the square root of Simpson's diversity index over productive rearrangements. The clones in this table, taken by TCRdb from immuneACCESS, are in-frame only. Not every clone is retained; where verified, under half of the shortfall comes from an unresolved V gene, and the cause of the rest is unknown. Clonal size and the V and J genes are those of that table, whereas D and trimming came from the DNA. In this sample the table shows 200,000 to 250,000 clones, 70% to 85% of which occur a single time. 1.8% of the sample comes from the top ten.

V and J are truncated by 4 bases and 0 bases respectively, leaving an intervening sequence of 16 bases. The cysteine opens and the phenylalanine closes a CDR3 of 17 amino acids. The only DNA kept is the CDR3, 51 bases in frame from the first base. For CDR1 and CDR2, the germline V gene lists SGHTA and FQGNSA. In the prospective study, participants were about 18 to 100 years old, resided in about two dozen geographic areas of the United States, and were enrolled through a virtual design. To assign participants to cohorts, the prospective study relied on clinical history that participants themselves reported in a screening survey and a study questionnaire. For ImmuneRACE Cohort 3, a participant was defined as recovered based on two consecutive negative NP/OP PCR tests, clearance by a healthcare professional, or resolution of symptoms. In the prospective study, whole blood, serum and a nasopharyngeal or oropharyngeal swab were collected from each participant by mobile phlebotomists. Additional blood draws and questionnaires over an approximately 2-month period could optionally be provided by prospective study participants. Prospective study blood samples were shipped either frozen or at room temperature before DNA extraction.

This sample was taken from a study of blood T cell repertoires in COVID-19 (dated by TCRdb to about 2020). About the full investigation: Samples covering the acute and convalescent phases of COVID-19 were provided by collaborators in the United States, Italy and Spain. The material from the prospective study consisted of cDNA or gDNA derived from T cells, B-cell-depleted T cells, or PBMCs. Deeply sampled blood TCRbeta repertoires from subjects exposed to, actively infected with, or recovered from COVID-19 were included in the dataset. A freely available public database, intended as a resource for researchers studying the immune response to SARS-CoV-2, is where the repertoires were released. Samples came from the ongoing ImmuneRACE study (first 160 participants) plus 1,254 subjects from 6 global collaborators. Sample metadata almost always included a de-identified subject ID, COVID-19 status, age in years and sex. Where HLA class I and class II types were available, the types were taken from metadata supplied by the sample provider, not from assay-based typing. Findings and caveats that apply to the study as a whole: Clinical and demographic metadata were provided uncurated, with the amount varying by source and participant.

The specimen was PBMCs or T cells enriched from blood (not recorded which). The V gene is TRBV7-2 and the J gene is TRBJ1-5; D gene: possibly TRBD1, on 5 matching bases. The source of this sequence is a man aged 60-69 years who had recovered from COVID-19. At the DNA level, the sequence is TGTGCCAGCAGCTCCTTCGGGGGACTGTATAGCAATCAGCCCCAGCATTTT. This translates into CASSSFGGLYSNQPQHF.